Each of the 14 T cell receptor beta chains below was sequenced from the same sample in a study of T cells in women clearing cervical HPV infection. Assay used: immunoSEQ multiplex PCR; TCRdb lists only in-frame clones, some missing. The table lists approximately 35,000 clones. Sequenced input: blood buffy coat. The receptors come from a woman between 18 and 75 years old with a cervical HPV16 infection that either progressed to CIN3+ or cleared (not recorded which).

The part of the CDR3 DNA that was read is TGTGCCAGCAGCCCCCCACAGGGGTCAGGGTTCAAGGGT. Translation gives CASSPPQGSGFKG. The complete CDR3 reads CASSPPQGSGFKGQYF. The rearrangement links TRBV7-6 to TRBJ2-4, with 7 bases aligning to TRBD1. The read comes to an end 3 residues before the CDR3 does, leaving the germline J gene to fill in the end. This CDR3 is built from 16 residues. Germline CDR1 and CDR2: SGHVS and FNYEAQ. Complete variable domain (other parts from reference TRBV7-6 and TRBJ2-4): GAGVSQSPRYKVTKRGQDVALRCDPISGHVSLYWYRQALGQGPEFLTYFNYEAQQDKSGLPNDRFSAERPEGSISTLTIQRTEQRDSAMYRCASSPPQGSGFKGQYFGAGTRLSVL.

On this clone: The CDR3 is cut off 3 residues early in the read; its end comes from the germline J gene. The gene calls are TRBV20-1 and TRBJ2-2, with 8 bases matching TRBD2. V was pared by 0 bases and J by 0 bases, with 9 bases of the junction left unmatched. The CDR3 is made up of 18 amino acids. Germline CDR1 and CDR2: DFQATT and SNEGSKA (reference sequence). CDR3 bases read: TGCAGTGCTAGAGATCCGGGTAGCGGGACTTCGAACACCGGGGAG. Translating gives CSARDPGSGTSNTGE. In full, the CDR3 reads CSARDPGSGTSNTGELFF.

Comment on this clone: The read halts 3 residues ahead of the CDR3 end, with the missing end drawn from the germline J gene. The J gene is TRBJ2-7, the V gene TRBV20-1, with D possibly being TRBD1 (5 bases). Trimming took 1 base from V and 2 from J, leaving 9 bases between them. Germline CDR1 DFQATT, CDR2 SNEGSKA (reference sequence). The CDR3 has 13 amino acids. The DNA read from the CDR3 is TGCAGTGCTAGAGTACCAGGGACCTACGAG. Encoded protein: CSARVPGTYE. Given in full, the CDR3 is CSARVPGTYEQYF.

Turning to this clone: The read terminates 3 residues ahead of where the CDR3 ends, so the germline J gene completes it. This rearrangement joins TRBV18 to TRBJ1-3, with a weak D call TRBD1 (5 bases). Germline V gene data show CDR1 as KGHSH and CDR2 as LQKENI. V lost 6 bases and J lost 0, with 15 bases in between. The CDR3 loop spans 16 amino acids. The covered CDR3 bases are TGTGCCAGCTCCTCGGAAGAGGGGAGCTCTGGAAACACC. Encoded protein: CASSSEEGSSGNT. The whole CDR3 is CASSSEEGSSGNTIYF. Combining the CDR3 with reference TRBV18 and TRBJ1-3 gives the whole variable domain NAGVMQNPRHLVRRRGQEARLRCSPMKGHSHVYWYRQLPEEGLKFMVYLQKENIIDESGMPKERFSAEFPKEGPSILRIQQVVRGDSAAYFCASSSEEGSSGNTIYFGEGSWLTVV.

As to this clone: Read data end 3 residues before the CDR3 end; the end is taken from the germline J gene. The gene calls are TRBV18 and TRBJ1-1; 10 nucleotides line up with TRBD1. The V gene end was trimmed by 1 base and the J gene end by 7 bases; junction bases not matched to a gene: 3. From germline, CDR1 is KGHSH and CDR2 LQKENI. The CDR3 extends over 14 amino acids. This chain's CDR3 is CASSPQGTGDEAFF. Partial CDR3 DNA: TGTGCCAGCTCACCACAAGGGACAGGGGATGAA.

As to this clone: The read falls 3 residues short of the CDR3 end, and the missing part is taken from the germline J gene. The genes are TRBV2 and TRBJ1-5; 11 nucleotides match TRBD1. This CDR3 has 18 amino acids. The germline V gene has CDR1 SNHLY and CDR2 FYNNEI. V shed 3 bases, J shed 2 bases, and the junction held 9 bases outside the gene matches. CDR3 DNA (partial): TGTGCCAGCAGTGATTTCGGGACAGGGGGTAGCGGCAATCAGCCC. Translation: CASSDFGTGGSGNQP. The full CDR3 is CASSDFGTGGSGNQPQHF.

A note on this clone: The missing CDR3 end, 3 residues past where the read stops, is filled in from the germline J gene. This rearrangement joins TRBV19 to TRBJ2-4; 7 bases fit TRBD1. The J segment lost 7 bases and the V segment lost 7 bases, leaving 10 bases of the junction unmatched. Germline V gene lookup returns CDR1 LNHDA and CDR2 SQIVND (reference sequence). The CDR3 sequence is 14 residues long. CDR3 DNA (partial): TGTGCCAGTATCCAACCGGGACAGCACAACATT. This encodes CASIQPGQHNI. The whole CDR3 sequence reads CASIQPGQHNIQYF.

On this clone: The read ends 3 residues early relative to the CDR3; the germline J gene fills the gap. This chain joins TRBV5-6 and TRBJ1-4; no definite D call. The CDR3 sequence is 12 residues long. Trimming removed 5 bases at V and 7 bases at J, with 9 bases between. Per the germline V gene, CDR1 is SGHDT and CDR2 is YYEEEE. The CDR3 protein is CASSNEGEKLFF. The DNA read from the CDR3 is TGTGCCAGCAGTAACGAGGGTGAAAAA.

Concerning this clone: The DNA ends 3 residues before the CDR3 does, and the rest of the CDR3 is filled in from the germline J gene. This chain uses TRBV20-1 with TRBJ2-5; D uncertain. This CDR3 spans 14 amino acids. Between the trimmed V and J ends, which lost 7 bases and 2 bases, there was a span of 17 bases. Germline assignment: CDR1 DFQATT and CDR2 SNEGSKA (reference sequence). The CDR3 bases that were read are TGCAGTGGCCGGCCTGGGCAGCCACAAGAGACC. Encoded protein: CSGRPGQPQET. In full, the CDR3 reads CSGRPGQPQETQYF.

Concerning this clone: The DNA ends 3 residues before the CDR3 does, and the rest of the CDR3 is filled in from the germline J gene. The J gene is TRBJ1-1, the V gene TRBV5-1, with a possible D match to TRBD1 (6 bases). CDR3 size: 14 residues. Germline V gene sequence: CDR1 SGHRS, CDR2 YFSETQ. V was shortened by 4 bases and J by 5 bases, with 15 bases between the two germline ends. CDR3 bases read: TGCGCCAGCAGCAGCACAGGGTCTGGGACTGAA. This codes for CASSSTGSGTE. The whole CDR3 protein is CASSSTGSGTEAFF.

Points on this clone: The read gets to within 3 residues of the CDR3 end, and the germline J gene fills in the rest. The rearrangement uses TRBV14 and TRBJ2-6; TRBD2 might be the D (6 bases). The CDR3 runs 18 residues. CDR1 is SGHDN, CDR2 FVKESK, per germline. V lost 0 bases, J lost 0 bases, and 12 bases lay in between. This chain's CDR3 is CASSQEGGRLSGANVLTF. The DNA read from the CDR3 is TGTGCCAGCAGCCAAGAGGGGGGACGTCTCTCTGGGGCCAACGTC.

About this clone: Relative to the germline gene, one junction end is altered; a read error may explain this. The CDR3 region is CASSRRLAGGETQYF. Partial CDR3 DNA: TGCGCCAGCAGCCGCCGACTAGCGGGGGGAGAGACC. This chain joins TRBV4-2 and TRBJ2-5, with 13 bases aligning to TRBD2. The read comes to an end 3 residues before the CDR3 does, leaving the germline J gene to fill in the end. CDR3 length: 15 residues. Germline V lookup: CDR1 LGHNA, CDR2 YNFKEQ.

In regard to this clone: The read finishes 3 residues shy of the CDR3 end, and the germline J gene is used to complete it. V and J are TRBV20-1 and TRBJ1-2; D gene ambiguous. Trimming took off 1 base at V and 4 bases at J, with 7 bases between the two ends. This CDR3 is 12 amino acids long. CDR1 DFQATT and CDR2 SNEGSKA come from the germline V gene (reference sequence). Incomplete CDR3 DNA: TGCAGTGCTAGAGTGACTGGCTATGGC. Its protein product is CSARVTGYG. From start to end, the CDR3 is CSARVTGYGYTF.

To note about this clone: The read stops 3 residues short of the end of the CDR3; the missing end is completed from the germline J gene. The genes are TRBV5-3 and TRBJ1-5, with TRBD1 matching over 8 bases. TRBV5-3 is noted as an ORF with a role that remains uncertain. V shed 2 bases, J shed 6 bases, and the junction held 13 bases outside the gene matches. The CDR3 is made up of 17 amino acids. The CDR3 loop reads CARSFRSGGQGGQPQHF. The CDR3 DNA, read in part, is TGTGCCAGAAGCTTTCGATCAGGTGGACAGGGCGGTCAGCCC.